The T cell receptor beta chain described here comes from a study of blood T cell repertoires in COVID-19. About the research overall: Material from acute and convalescent COVID-19 was sourced from the United States, Italy and Spain.

Methods used by the authors: Estimated nucleated cell counts came from reference gene primer amplification. The table came from immunoSEQ multiplex PCR; TCRdb's copy has only in-frame clones and leaves some out. V and J calls and clone size follow that table, whereas D and trimming were derived from the DNA. The sample lists 200,000 to 300,000 clones; 88% were seen once. The germline V gene has CDR1 SEHNR and CDR2 FQNEAQ (reference sequence). V shed 1 base, J shed 4 bases, and the junction held 9 bases outside the gene matches. The CDR3 consists of 17 residues. The source is a middle-aged woman with acute COVID-19. This chain connects TRBV7-9 to TRBJ2-1, with 8 positions matching TRBD2. Sequences were obtained from PBMCs or T cells enriched from blood (not recorded which). In DNA form, the CDR3 reads TGTGCCAGCAGCTTAGGAAGCGGGGGAGGTCAGTACAATGAGCAGTTCTTC. This translates into CASSLGSGGGQYNEQFF. The full variable domain, with the rest looked up from reference TRBV7-9 and TRBJ2-1, is DTGVSQNPRHKITKRGQNVTFRCDPISEHNRLYWYRQTLGQGPEFLTYFQNEAQLEKSRLLSDRFSAERPKGSFSTLEIQRTEQGDSAMYLCASSLGSGGGQYNEQFFGPGTRLTVL.